These T cell receptor beta chains were read from a single sample in a study of OX40 agonist ivuxolimab in advanced cancers. Sequencing used immunoSEQ multiplex PCR; TCRdb keeps in-frame clones, though not all of them. This sample yields 70,000 or so clones, of which roughly 84% are seen a single time; around 0.73% belongs to the top ten. The sequences come from CD4+ or CD8+ T cells sorted from blood, collected in a trial of the OX40 agonist ivuxolimab. The receptors stem from an adult with an advanced solid tumor such as melanoma, head and neck, liver or kidney cancer. The CDR3 runs from the conserved cysteine through the conserved F or W. D genes are given only for firm matches. The size of a clone is reported for some rows only, either as once, few or many, or as a class for expanded clones.

d_gene	v_gene	j_gene	abundance	CDR3nt	CDR3aa
.	TRBV14	TRBJ2-7	.	TGTGCCAGCAGCCCTGAACAGGGTTACGAGCAGTACTTC	CASSPEQGYEQYF
TRBD2	TRBV30	TRBJ2-1	.	TGTGCCTGGGGGACTAGCGGGAGCTACAATGAGCAGTTCTTC	CAWGTSGSYNEQFF
.	TRBV4-2	TRBJ1-3	once	TGTGCCAGCAGCAAACTAAGCTCTGGAAACACCATATATTTT	CASSKLSSGNTIYF
TRBD1	TRBV7-7	TRBJ2-1	few	TGTGCTAGCAGCATAGAGGGGGCTAGGGAGCAGTTCTTC	CASSIEGAREQFF
TRBD1	TRBV11-2	TRBJ2-7	.	TGTGCCAGCAGTTCTCAGACAGGGATGGGCGAGCAGTACTTC	CASSSQTGMGEQYF
.	TRBV5-6	TRBJ2-3	.	TGTGCCAGCAGCTACAGACAGACAGATACGCAGTATTTT	CASSYRQTDTQYF
.	TRBV4-1	TRBJ1-6	.	TGCGCCAGCAGCCAAGAATCACGGCAGGCAAGCTCCTATAATTCACCCCTCCACTTT	CASSQESRQASSYNSPLHF
.	TRBV5-4	TRBJ2-2	.	TGTGCCAGCAGCCACCGGGGGTTGAACACCGGGGAGCTGTTTTTT	CASSHRGLNTGELFF
TRBD1	TRBV6-5	TRBJ2-2	.	TGTGCCAGCAGTGCCAAAACAGGGGTAATCGGGGAGCTGTTTTTT	CASSAKTGVIGELFF
.	TRBV11-2	TRBJ2-1	once	TGTGCCAGCAGCCCTAGGGACTTCTCGGCGAGGGAGCAGTTCTTC	CASSPRDFSAREQFF
TRBD1	TRBV9	TRBJ2-4	.	TGTGCCAGCAGCGTAGGACAGGGCCTGAGCATTCAGTACTTC	CASSVGQGLSIQYF
.	TRBV11-2	TRBJ1-2	.	TGTGCCAGCAGCTTAGCCATAGGCAGCTATGGCTACACCTTC	CASSLAIGSYGYTF
.	TRBV2	TRBJ2-3	.	TGTGCCAGTTCTAGTAGGACAGGCACAGATACGCAGTATTTT	CASSSRTGTDTQYF
TRBD2	TRBV5-1	TRBJ2-3	.	TGCGCCAGCAGCTTGGAACCGACTAGCGGGGGCCCAGATACGCAGTATTTT	CASSLEPTSGGPDTQYF
.	TRBV9	TRBJ2-5	.	TGTGCCAGCAGCGTAGGAGGCGGGGCGTTGTACCAAGAGACCCAGTACTTC	CASSVGGGALYQETQYF
TRBD1	TRBV10-3	TRBJ2-7	.	TGTGCCATCAAACAGGATTTATTAAGGGACAGGACCTACGAGCAGTACTTC	CAIKQDLLRDRTYEQYF
TRBD1	TRBV15	TRBJ2-7	.	TGTGCCACCAGCAGAGGGGGACAGGGTAGCGACGAGCAGTACTTC	CATSRGGQGSDEQYF
.	TRBV25-1	TRBJ2-5	.	TGTGCCAGCAGTGAAAGGGGCCGACGGGGGGAGACCCAGTACTTC	CASSERGRRGETQYF
.	TRBV6-1	TRBJ2-5	.	TGTGCCAGCAGCGAAGTGGGGGAGGAGACCCAGTACTTC	CASSEVGEETQYF
.	TRBV18	TRBJ2-6	.	TGTGCCAGCTCACCAAATATCCGGTCATTCTCTGGGGCCAACGTCCTGACTTTC	CASSPNIRSFSGANVLTF
TRBD2	TRBV19	TRBJ2-1	.	TGTGCCAGTAGTAAGGATAGCGGGGGGCCAACCTACAATGAGCAGTTCTTC	CASSKDSGGPTYNEQFF
TRBD2	TRBV27	TRBJ2-1	.	TGTGCCAGCAGACCCGGACTAGCGGGAGCGTACAATGAGCAGTTCTTC	CASRPGLAGAYNEQFF
.	TRBV6-1	TRBJ1-1	.	TGTGCCAGCAACCCTGAGGGGATCACTGAAGCTTTCTTT	CASNPEGITEAFF
.	TRBV7-2	TRBJ1-5	once	TGTGCCAGCAGCTTAGAGGGTCATGGCAATCAGCCCCAGCATTTT	CASSLEGHGNQPQHF
TRBD1	TRBV4-1	TRBJ2-1	.	TGCGCCAGCAGCCAAGAAGTCCAGGGGGTCGGGTCCTACAATGAGCAGTTCTTC	CASSQEVQGVGSYNEQFF
TRBD2	TRBV30	TRBJ2-7	.	TGTGCCTGGAGTGGGGGTACTGGGACTAGCGGGCCCCGTGGATACGAGCAGTACTTC	CAWSGGTGTSGPRGYEQYF
TRBD1	TRBV28	TRBJ1-1	.	TGTGCCAGCAGTTTTGGCAGGGGGTTTGGCACTGAAGCTTTCTTT	CASSFGRGFGTEAFF
TRBD2	TRBV2	TRBJ2-5	.	TGTGCCAGCAGTGAGGGGGGGACGGTCCAAGAGACCCAGTACTTC	CASSEGGTVQETQYF
TRBD1	TRBV5-4	TRBJ2-7	few	TGTGCCAGCAGCCCGCCGGGACAGGGCTACGAGCAGTACTTC	CASSPPGQGYEQYF